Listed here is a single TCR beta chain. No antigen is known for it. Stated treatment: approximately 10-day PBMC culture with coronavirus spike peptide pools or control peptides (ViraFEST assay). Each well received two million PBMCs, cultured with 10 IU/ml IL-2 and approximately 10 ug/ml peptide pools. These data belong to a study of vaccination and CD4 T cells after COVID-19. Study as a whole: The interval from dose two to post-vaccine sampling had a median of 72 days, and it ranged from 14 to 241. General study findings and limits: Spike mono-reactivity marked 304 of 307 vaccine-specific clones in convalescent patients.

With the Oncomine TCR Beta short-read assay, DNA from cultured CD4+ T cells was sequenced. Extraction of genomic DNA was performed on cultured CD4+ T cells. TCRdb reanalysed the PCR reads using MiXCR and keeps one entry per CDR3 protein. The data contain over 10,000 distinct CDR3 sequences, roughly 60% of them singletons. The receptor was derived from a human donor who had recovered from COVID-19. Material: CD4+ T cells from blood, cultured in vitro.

CDR3 DNA sequence: TGTGCCAGCAGTTTAGCGGGAACATACGAGCAGTACTTC. This codes for CASSLAGTYEQYF. The chain is built from TRBV28 and TRBJ2-7; D is possibly TRBD2 (6 bases). Germline V gives CDR1 MDHEN, CDR2 SYDVKM. The CDR3 contains 13 residues. V gave up 2 bases and J gave up 4 bases, with 9 bases separating them.